This T cell receptor beta chain derives from a study of OX40 agonist ivuxolimab in advanced cancers. A note on the overall study: The costimulatory receptor OX40 (CD134) was targeted by ivuxolimab, a fully human IgG2 agonistic monoclonal antibody. Of the 52 patients in dose escalation, 19 had hepatocellular carcinoma, some 15 had melanoma, 9 had renal cell carcinoma and 9 had head and neck cancer. Partial responses were achieved by three dose-escalation patients, of whom one had hepatocellular carcinoma and two had cutaneous melanoma. Peripheral TCRbeta sequencing was intended to test whether TCR sequence diversity was altered and clonal T-cell expansion was caused by ivuxolimab. The paper describes the monotherapy dose-escalation part (N ≈ 52 patients) of the phase I trial of ivuxolimab. Prior anti-PD-1, anti-PD-L1 or anti-CTLA-4 therapy was permitted, and roughly two fifths of dose-escalation patients had received checkpoint inhibitors. In the dose-escalation cohort, 82.7% of patients were male, and the mean age was approximately 60 years with a range of roughly 20 to 85. Intravenous ivuxolimab was administered to patients every 2 weeks at six dose levels: 0.01, 0.1, 0.3, 1.5, 3 and 10 mg/kg.

To sequence the TCRbeta CDR3 region, genomic DNA was isolated from the sorted cells. The immunoSEQ Assay was used for sequencing of TCRbeta CDR3 regions. TCRdb retrieved this table from immuneACCESS and kept in-frame rearrangements only. Not all clones are present; in checked studies, unresolved V genes account for under half, and no reason is known for the remainder. In all, the sample holds 55,000 to 70,000 clones, and more than 80% of those were seen once. The ten largest account for about 2% of the sample. In the case of this clone: The specificity of this receptor is unknown. Per-base qualities were not stored, and no clone one base away is much larger.

Patients with a history of autoimmune disease or receiving systemic immunosuppression were excluded from the trial. Peripheral blood for TCR sequencing was drawn from every dose cohort at baseline, at cycle 4 day 1 and at cycle 7 day 1. Samples came from an open-label, multicenter, first-in-human phase I dose-escalation trial of ivuxolimab. The trial enrolled adults with locally advanced or metastatic head and neck squamous cell, hepatocellular, melanoma or renal cell carcinoma. Before TCR sequencing, CD4+ T cells and CD8+ T cells were sorted from peripheral blood as separate populations. Study-level results and caveats: Partial responders in the 0.1-3.0 mg/kg groups had among the lowest normalized peripheral clonal expansion, especially among CD8+ T cells. After ivuxolimab, CD8+ T cells had more expanded clones than CD4+ T cells on average. At doses of 0.1 to 3.0 mg/kg, clonal expansion of both CD4+ and CD8+ T cells in blood was seen between baseline and week 6. Low levels of normalized T-cell clonal expansion were also seen in some patients who did not respond. Which antigens the clonally expanded peripheral T cells were specific for was not determined.

The source was CD4+ or CD8+ T cells sorted from blood, collected in a trial of the OX40 agonist ivuxolimab. This clonotype was sampled from an adult with an advanced solid tumor such as melanoma, head and neck, liver or kidney cancer.

CDR3 protein: CASSEAWGTDTQYF. The DNA sequence is as follows: TGTGCCAGCAGTGAAGCGTGGGGCACAGATACGCAGTATTTT. The chain is made from TRBV6-1 and TRBJ2-3, with the D gene not clear enough to name. CDR1 and CDR2, per the germline V gene, are MNHNS and SASEGT. The CDR3 sequence holds 14 residues, the cysteine and phenylalanine included. CDR3 DNA is the only sequence kept; it has 42 bases, read in frame from the first base. Deletion took 0 bases off V and 1 base off J, with a span of 5 bases between the germline ends.